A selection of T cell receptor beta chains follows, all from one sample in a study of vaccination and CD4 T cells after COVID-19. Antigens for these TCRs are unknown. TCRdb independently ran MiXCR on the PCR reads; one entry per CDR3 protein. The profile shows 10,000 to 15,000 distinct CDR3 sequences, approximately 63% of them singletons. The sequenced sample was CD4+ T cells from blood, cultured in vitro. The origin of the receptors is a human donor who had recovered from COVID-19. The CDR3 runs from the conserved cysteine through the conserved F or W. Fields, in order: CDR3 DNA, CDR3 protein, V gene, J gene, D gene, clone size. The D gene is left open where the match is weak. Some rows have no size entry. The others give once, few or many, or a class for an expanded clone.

TGTGCCAGCAGCTTCTCTCCAGGTAGAGAGACCCAGTACTTC	CASSFSPGRETQYF	TRBV5-4	TRBJ2-5	NA	NA
TGTGCCAGCGGGAGGTCGAACGAGCAGTACTTC	CASGRSNEQYF	TRBV27	TRBJ2-7	NA	NA
TGCAGTGCTAGAGATATAAGGATCCAGAGGGAGACCCAGTACTTC	CSARDIRIQRETQYF	TRBV20-1	TRBJ2-5	NA	NA
TGTGCCAGCAGCTTATCGGAGAACCAAGAGACCCAGTACTTC	CASSLSENQETQYF	TRBV7-2	TRBJ2-5	NA	NA
TGCAGTGCTGGAGAGGTCGGGACAGGAGGAGGCTACACCTTC	CSAGEVGTGGGYTF	TRBV20-1	TRBJ1-2	TRBD1	NA
TGTGCCAGCAGCTCAGGGTATAGCAATCAGCCCCAGCATTTT	CASSSGYSNQPQHF	TRBV7-2	TRBJ1-5	NA	NA
TGTGCCAGTAGCATAGGGCCCCGGGGGACAGATACGCAGTATTTT	CASSIGPRGTDTQYF	TRBV19	TRBJ2-3	NA	once
TGTGCCTGGAGTGGCCCAGGGGGAACGAAGACCCAGTACTTC	CAWSGPGGTKTQYF	TRBV30	TRBJ2-5	TRBD1	NA
TGTGCCAGCTCACTCCCTTCCCGCACTGAAGCTTTCTTT	CASSLPSRTEAFF	TRBV18	TRBJ1-1	NA	NA
TGCGCCAGCAGCCGCCGACATGGGGGTCGGGAGATGACAGATACGCAGTATTTT	CASSRRHGGREMTDTQYF	TRBV4-1	TRBJ2-3	NA	few
TGCAGTGCTAGTACACTACTAGAGGGTTCCCACGAGCAGTACTTC	CSASTLLEGSHEQYF	TRBV20-1	TRBJ2-7	NA	NA
TGCAGTGCTAGAGGAGGGGGGCGGGGGACTAGTGAGACCCAGTACTTC	CSARGGGRGTSETQYF	TRBV20-1	TRBJ2-5	TRBD2	NA
TGTGCCAGCAGTGATATGTACGAGCAGTACTTC	CASSDMYEQYF	TRBV2	TRBJ2-7	NA	NA
TGTGCCAGCAGCTTAGGACTAGCGAGGAACGAGCAGTACTTC	CASSLGLARNEQYF	TRBV11-2	TRBJ2-7	TRBD2	NA
TGTGCCAGCTCAGTGCGCAATCAGCCCCAGCATTTT	CASSVRNQPQHF	TRBV18	TRBJ1-5	NA	NA
TGTGCCAGTAGTATCGGCTGGGGCCGCAATCAGCCCCAGCATTTT	CASSIGWGRNQPQHF	TRBV19	TRBJ1-5	NA	few
TGCAGCGGAGTTCGGCCCCGGGACATCTCCCTTGGGGGAGCTTTCTTT	CSGVRPRDISLGGAFF	TRBV29-1	TRBJ1-1	NA	few
TGCAGTGCTAGAGGCTCATGGGTGGCGGGAGCAACAGATACGCAGTATTTT	CSARGSWVAGATDTQYF	TRBV20-1	TRBJ2-3	TRBD2	NA
TGTGCCAGCAGCCCACGAACCTCAGGGGGCTCAGTAAACACTGAAGCTTTCTTT	CASSPRTSGGSVNTEAFF	TRBV6-1	TRBJ1-1	TRBD1	NA
TGTGCCAGCAGTCCTCAGGGGCTGAACTACGAGCAGTACTTC	CASSPQGLNYEQYF	TRBV27	TRBJ2-7	NA	NA
TGTGCCACCAGCAGAGCTGGGGGGGAGAAAAACATTCAGTACTTC	CATSRAGGEKNIQYF	TRBV15	TRBJ2-4	TRBD2	NA
TGTGCCAGTCCCAAGGACAGATTTAGCGGGAGGAGTACCGGGGAGCTGTTTTTT	CASPKDRFSGRSTGELFF	TRBV6-1	TRBJ2-2	TRBD2	large
TGTGCCAGCTCACCACGACCAGGGGGCGGAGGGACGCAGTATTTT	CASSPRPGGGGTQYF	TRBV18	TRBJ2-3	TRBD1	NA
TGTGCCAGCAGCTTATTGAACAGGGCGAACACCGGGGAGCTGTTTTTT	CASSLLNRANTGELFF	TRBV7-2	TRBJ2-2	NA	NA
TGTGCCACCGACAGCGATCATAATTCACCCCTCCACTTT	CATDSDHNSPLHF	TRBV7-9	TRBJ1-6	NA	medium-sized
TGTGCCAGCAGTGAAGGGGGGCAGAGAAATTCACCCCTCCACTTT	CASSEGGQRNSPLHF	TRBV25-1	TRBJ1-6	NA	NA
TGTGCCAGCAGTCGAGGCGCGGGAGCGATTTCCTACGAGCAGTACTTC	CASSRGAGAISYEQYF	TRBV2	TRBJ2-7	TRBD2	NA
TGTGCCACCAGTGATTTTCGAGCGCTCATACATGAGCAGTTCTTC	CATSDFRALIHEQFF	TRBV24-1	TRBJ2-1	NA	once
TGTGCCTGGAGTGACAACTCTGGAAACACCATATATTTT	CAWSDNSGNTIYF	TRBV30	TRBJ1-3	NA	NA
TGTGCCAGCAATACAGGGGGAAGGCAGCCCCAGCATTTT	CASNTGGRQPQHF	TRBV28	TRBJ1-5	TRBD1	once
TGTGCCATCAGTGAGGTTGCCAAAAACATTCAGTACTTC	CAISEVAKNIQYF	TRBV10-3	TRBJ2-4	NA	NA
TGTGCCAGTAGTATGGGGACAGGGTGGGCCACTGAAGCTTTCTTT	CASSMGTGWATEAFF	TRBV19	TRBJ1-1	TRBD1	NA
TGTGCCAGCAGTTACAGCAGCTCCTACAATGAGCAGTTCTTC	CASSYSSSYNEQFF	TRBV6-2/TRBV6-3	TRBJ2-1	NA	NA
TGCAGTGCCCCTGTAGCGCCAGTCTATGAGCAGTTCTTC	CSAPVAPVYEQFF	TRBV20-1	TRBJ2-1	NA	NA
TGCAGTGCTGACGTCTCGAGGCGGTACAATGAGCAGTTCTTC	CSADVSRRYNEQFF	TRBV20-1	TRBJ2-1	NA	NA
TGTGCCAGCAGTGACGCCCCGGGGCCCGGAGATGGCTACACCTTC	CASSDAPGPGDGYTF	TRBV2	TRBJ1-2	NA	NA
TGTGCCAGCAGCTTGGGGGACAGGGGTTTCAATTCACCCCTCCACTTT	CASSLGDRGFNSPLHF	TRBV5-6	TRBJ1-6	TRBD1	NA
TGCAGTGCTAGGGGGTTTCTTAGCGAAAAACTGTTTTTT	CSARGFLSEKLFF	TRBV20-1	TRBJ1-4	NA	NA
TGTGCCATCAGTGGATGGCAGACTGAAGCTTTCTTT	CAISGWQTEAFF	TRBV10-3	TRBJ1-1	NA	NA
TGTGCCAGCAGCTTAGGGACTAGTTTGTGGACCGGGGAGCTGTTTTTT	CASSLGTSLWTGELFF	TRBV7-3	TRBJ2-2	TRBD2	NA
TGTGCCAGCAGTTCGACAGGGAGCTACGAGCAGTACTTC	CASSSTGSYEQYF	TRBV6-5	TRBJ2-7	TRBD1	few
TGCAGTGCTCCCATCCCCGGGAGAGGGGAGCAGTACTTC	CSAPIPGRGEQYF	TRBV20-1	TRBJ2-7	NA	NA
TGTGCCAGCAGTACTTCAGCGCCTTCCTACAATGAGCAGTTCTTC	CASSTSAPSYNEQFF	TRBV2	TRBJ2-1	NA	NA
TGTGCCAGCGTAGCAGGACCGAATCAGCCCCAGCATTTT	CASVAGPNQPQHF	TRBV6-1	TRBJ1-5	NA	few
TGTGCCAGCAGTTCTAACTACAGGGCCAGATATGGCTACACCTTC	CASSSNYRARYGYTF	TRBV28	TRBJ1-2	NA	few
TGCAGTGCCGCATTGGCGCAGGGGGCTTCACCCCTCCACTTT	CSAALAQGASPLHF	TRBV20-1	TRBJ1-6	TRBD1	NA
TGTGCCAGCAGCCCATCTAGCGGGAGGGCCGGTTTTTCCAAAAACATTCAGTACTTC	CASSPSSGRAGFSKNIQYF	TRBV11-1	TRBJ2-4	TRBD2	NA
TGTGCCAGCAGCTTAAGACAGGGACTCTACGAGCAGTACTTC	CASSLRQGLYEQYF	TRBV7-2	TRBJ2-7	NA	NA